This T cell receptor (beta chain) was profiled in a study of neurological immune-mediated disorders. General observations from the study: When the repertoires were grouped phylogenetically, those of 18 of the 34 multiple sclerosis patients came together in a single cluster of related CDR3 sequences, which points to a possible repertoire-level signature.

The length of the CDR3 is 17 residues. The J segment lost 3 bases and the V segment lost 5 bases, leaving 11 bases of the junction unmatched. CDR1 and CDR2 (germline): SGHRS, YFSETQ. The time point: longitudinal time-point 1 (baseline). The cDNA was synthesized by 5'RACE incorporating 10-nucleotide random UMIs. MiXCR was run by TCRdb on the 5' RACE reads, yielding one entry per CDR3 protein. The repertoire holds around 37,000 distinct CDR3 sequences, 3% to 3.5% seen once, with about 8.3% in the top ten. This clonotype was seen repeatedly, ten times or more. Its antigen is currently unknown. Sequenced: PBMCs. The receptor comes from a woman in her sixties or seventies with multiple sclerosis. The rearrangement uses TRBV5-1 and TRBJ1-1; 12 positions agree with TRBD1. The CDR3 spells CASRWTGTGGADTEAFF. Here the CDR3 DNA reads TGCGCCAGCAGGTGGACCGGGACAGGGGGCGCGGACACTGAAGCTTTCTTT. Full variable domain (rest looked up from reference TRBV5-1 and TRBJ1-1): KAGVTQTPRYLIKTRGQQVTLSCSPISGHRSVSWYQQTPGQGLQFLFEYFSETQRNKGNFPGRFSGRQFSNSRSEMNVSTLELGDSALYLCASRWTGTGGADTEAFFGQGTRLTVV.